This TCR beta chain was sequenced during a study of blood T cell repertoires in COVID-19. Libraries were prepared by immunoSEQ multiplex PCR; TCRdb keeps only in-frame clonotypes and omits some of them. The table lists roughly 150,000 clones, 80% to 85% of them singletons. This CDR3 comprises 15 residues. Germline V lookup: CDR1 KGHSH, CDR2 LQKENI. V shed 3 bases and J shed 0 bases, with 11 bases lying between them. The sequencing sample was made of PBMCs or T cells enriched from blood (not recorded which). The clonotype originates from a man between 65 and 85 years old who had been exposed to COVID-19. The genes are TRBV18 and TRBJ1-1; D possibly corresponds to TRBD1 (5 bases). The CDR3 reads CASSPQDRMNTEAFF. CDR3 nucleotide sequence: TGTGCCAGCTCACCTCAAGACAGAATGAACACTGAAGCTTTCTTT.